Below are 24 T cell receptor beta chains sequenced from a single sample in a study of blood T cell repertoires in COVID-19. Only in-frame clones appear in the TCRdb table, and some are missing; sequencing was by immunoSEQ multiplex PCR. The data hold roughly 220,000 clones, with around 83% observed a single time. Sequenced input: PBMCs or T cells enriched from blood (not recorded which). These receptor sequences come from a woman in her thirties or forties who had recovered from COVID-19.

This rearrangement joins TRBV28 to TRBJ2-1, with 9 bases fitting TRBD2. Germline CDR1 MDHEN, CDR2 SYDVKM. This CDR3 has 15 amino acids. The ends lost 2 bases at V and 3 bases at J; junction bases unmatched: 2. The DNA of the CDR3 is TGTGCCAGCAGTTTAAGACTAGCGGACTACAATGAGCAGTTCTTC. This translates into CASSLRLADYNEQFF.

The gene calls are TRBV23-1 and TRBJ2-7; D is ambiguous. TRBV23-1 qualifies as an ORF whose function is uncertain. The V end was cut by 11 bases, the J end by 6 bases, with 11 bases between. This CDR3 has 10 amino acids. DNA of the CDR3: TGCGCCTTGCCGGTGTGCGAGCAGTACGTC. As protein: CALPVCEQYV.

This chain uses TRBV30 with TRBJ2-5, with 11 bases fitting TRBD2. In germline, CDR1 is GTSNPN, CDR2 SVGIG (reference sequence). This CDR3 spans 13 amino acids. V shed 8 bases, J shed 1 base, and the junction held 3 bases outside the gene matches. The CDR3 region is CAVGTSGQETQYF. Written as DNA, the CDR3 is TGTGCCGTTGGGACTAGCGGCCAAGAGACCCAGTACTTC. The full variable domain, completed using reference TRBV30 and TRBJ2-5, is SQTIHQWPATLVQPVGSPLSLECTVEGTSNPNLYWYRQAAGRGLQLLFYSVGIGQISSEVPQNLSASRPQDRQFILSSKKLLLSDSGFYLCAVGTSGQETQYFGPGTRLLVL.

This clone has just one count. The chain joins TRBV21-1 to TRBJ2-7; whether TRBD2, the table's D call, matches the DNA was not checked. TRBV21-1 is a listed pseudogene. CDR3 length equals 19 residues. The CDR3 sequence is CASSINSGLVGGSSYEQYV. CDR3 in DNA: TGTGCCAGCAGCATAAACAGTGGACTAGTTGGTGGGAGCTCCTACGAGCAGTACGTC.

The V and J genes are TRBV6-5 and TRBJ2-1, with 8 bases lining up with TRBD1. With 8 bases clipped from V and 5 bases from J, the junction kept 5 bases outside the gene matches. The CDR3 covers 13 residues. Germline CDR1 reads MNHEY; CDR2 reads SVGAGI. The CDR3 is CASQGAWNNEQFF. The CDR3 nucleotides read TGTGCCAGCCAGGGGGCTTGGAACAATGAGCAGTTCTTC.

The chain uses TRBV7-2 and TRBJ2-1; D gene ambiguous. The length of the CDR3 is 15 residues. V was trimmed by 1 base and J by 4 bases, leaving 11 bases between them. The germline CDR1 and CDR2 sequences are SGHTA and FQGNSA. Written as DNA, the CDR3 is TGTGCCAGCAGCTTAGAATCCCCCAGTTACAATGAGCAGTTCTTC. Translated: CASSLESPSYNEQFF. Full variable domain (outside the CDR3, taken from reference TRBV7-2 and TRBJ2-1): GAGVSQSPSNKVTEKGKDVELRCDPISGHTALYWYRQSLGQGLEFLIYFQGNSAPDKSGLPSDRFSAERTGGSVSTLTIQRTQQEDSAVYLCASSLESPSYNEQFFGPGTRLTVL.

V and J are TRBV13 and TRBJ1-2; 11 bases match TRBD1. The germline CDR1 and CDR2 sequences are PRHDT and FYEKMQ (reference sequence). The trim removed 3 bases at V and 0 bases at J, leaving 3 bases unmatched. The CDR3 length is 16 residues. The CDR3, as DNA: TGTGCCAGCAGCTTTGGGGGACAGGGGGCTAACTATGGCTACACCTTC. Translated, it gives CASSFGGQGANYGYTF. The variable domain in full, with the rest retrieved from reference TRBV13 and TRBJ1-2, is AAGVIQSPRHLIKEKRETATLKCYPIPRHDTVYWYQQGPGQDPQFLISFYEKMQSDKGSIPDRFSAQQFSDYHSELNMSSLELGDSALYFCASSFGGQGANYGYTFGSGTRLTVV.

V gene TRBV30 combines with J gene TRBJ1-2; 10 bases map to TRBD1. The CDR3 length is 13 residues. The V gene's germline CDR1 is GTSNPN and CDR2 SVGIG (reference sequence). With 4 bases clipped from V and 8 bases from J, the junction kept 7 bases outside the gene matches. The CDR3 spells CAWTRTGGEGYTF. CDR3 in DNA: TGTGCCTGGACCAGGACAGGGGGAGAGGGCTACACCTTC.

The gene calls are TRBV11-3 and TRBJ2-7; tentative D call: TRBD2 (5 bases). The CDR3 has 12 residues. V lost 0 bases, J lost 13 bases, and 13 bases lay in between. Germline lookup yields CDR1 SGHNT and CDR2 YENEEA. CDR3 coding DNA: TGTGCCAGCAGCTTAGATCGCGGGTCCCCTTACGTC. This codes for CASSLDRGSPYV.

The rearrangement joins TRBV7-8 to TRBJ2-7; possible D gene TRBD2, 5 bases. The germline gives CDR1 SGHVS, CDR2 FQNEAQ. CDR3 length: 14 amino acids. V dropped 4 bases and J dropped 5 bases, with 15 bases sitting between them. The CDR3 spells CASSSRVPQDEQYF. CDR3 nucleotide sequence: TGTGCCAGCAGCTCGAGGGTCCCGCAAGACGAGCAGTACTTC.

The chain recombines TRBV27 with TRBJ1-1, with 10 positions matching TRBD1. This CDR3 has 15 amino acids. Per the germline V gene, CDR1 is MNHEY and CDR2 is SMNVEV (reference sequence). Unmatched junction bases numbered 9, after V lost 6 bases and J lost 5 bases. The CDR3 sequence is CASSGARDRGTEAFF. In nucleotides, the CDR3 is TGTGCCAGCAGCGGCGCCCGGGACAGGGGTACTGAAGCTTTCTTT.

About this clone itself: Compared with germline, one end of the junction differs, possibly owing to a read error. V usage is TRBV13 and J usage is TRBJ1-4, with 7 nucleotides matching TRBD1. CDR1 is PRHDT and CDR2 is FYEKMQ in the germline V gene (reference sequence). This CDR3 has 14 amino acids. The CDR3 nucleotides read TGTGCCAGCAGCCTAGGGGGCGTGGGTGAAAAACTGTTTTTT. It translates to CASSLGGVGEKLFF.

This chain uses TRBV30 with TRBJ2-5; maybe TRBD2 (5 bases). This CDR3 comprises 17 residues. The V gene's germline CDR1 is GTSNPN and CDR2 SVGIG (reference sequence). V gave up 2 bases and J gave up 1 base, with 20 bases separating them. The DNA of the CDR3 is TGTGCCTGGAGTAGTGCGACCGTACTAGGGCCCCAAGAGACCCAGTACTTC. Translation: CAWSSATVLGPQETQYF.

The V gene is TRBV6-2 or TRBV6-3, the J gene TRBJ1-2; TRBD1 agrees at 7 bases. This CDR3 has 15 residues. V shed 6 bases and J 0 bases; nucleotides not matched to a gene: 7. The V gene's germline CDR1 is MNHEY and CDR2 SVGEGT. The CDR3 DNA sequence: TGTGCCAGCAGCCGCGGGACAGACCCTAACTATGGCTACACCTTC. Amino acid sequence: CASSRGTDPNYGYTF.

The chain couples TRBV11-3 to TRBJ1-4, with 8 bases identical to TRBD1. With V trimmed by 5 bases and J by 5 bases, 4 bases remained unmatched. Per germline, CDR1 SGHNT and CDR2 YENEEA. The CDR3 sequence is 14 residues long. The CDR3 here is CASSPGGGNEKLFF. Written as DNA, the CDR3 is TGTGCCAGCAGCCCAGGGGGCGGAAATGAAAAACTGTTTTTT. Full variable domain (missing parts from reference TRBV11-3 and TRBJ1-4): EAGVVQSPRYKIIEKKQPVAFWCNPISGHNTLYWYLQNLGQGPELLIRYENEEAVDDSQLPKDRFSAERLKGVDSTLKIQPAELGDSAVYLCASSPGGGNEKLFFGSGTQLSVL.

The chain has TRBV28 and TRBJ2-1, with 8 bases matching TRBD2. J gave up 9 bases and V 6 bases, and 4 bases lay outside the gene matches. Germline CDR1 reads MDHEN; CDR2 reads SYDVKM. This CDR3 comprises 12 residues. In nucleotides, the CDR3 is TGTGCCAGCAGCCACGGGGGGGCTGAGCAGTTCTTC. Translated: CASSHGGAEQFF.

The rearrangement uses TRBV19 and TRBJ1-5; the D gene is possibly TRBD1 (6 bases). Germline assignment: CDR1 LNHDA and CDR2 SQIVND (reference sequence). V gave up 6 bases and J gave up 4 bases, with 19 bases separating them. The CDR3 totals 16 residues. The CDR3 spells CASRSPLAGVNQPQHF. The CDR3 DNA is TGTGCCAGTAGGTCCCCACTCGCAGGGGTTAATCAGCCCCAGCATTTT.

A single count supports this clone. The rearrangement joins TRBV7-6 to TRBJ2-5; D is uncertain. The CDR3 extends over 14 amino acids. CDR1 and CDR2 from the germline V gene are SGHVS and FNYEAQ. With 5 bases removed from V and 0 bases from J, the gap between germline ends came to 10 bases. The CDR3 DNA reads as TGTGCCAGCAGCCCCCGCGTCGACCAAGAGACCCAGTACTTC. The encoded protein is CASSPRVDQETQYF.

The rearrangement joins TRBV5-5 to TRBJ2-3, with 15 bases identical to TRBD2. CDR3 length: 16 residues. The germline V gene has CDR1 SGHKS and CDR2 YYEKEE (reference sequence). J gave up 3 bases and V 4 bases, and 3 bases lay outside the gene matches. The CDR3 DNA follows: TGTGCCAGCAGCCCGGGGACTAGCGGGAGGACAGATACGCAGTATTTT. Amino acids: CASSPGTSGRTDTQYF.

Here the CDR3 reads CATSPAINEKLFF. The CDR3 coding sequence is TGTGCCACCAGTCCAGCGATTAATGAAAAACTGTTTTTT. The J gene is TRBJ1-4, the V gene TRBV15; D gene uncertain. Per the germline V gene, CDR1 is LNHNV and CDR2 is YYDKDF (reference sequence). This CDR3 has 13 amino acids. V gave up 6 bases and J gave up 4 bases, with 9 bases separating them.

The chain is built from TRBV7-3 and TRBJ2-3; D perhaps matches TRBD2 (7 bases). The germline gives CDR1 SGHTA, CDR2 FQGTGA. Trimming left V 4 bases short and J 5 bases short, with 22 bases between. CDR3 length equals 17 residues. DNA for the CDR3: TGTGCCAGCAGCTCTGGGGGCGGCGGGAGACGGATAGATACGCAGTATTTT. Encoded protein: CASSSGGGGRRIDTQYF.

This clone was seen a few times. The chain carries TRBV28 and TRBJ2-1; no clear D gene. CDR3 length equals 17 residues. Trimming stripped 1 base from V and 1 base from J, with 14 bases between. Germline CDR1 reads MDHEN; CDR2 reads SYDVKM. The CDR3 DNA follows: TGTGCCAGCAGTTTATCCGCTGGAGACGGTTCCTACAATGAGCAGTTCTTC. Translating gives CASSLSAGDGSYNEQFF. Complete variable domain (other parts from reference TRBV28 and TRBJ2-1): DVKVTQSSRYLVKRTGEKVFLECVQDMDHENMFWYRQDPGLGLRLIYFSYDVKMKEKGDIPEGYSVSREKKERFSLILESASTNQTSMYLCASSLSAGDGSYNEQFFGPGTRLTVL.

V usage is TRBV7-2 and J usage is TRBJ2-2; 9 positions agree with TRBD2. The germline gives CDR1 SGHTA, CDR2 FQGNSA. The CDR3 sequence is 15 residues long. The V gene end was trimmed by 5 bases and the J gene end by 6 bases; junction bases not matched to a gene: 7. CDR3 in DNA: TGTGCCAGCAGCCCCTTAGCGGGAGAAGCCGGGGAGCTGTTTTTT. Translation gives CASSPLAGEAGELFF. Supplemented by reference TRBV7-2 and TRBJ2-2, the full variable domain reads GAGVSQSPSNKVTEKGKDVELRCDPISGHTALYWYRQSLGQGLEFLIYFQGNSAPDKSGLPSDRFSAERTGGSVSTLTIQRTQQEDSAVYLCASSPLAGEAGELFFGEGSRLTVL.

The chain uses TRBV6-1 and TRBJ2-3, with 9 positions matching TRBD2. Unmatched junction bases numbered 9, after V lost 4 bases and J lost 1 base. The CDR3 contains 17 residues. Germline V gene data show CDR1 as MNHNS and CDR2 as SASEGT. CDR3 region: CASSGISGSVGTDTQYF. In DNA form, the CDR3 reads TGTGCCAGCAGTGGTATTAGCGGGAGTGTGGGCACAGATACGCAGTATTTT.